Below, 20 T cell receptor beta chains from the same sample are listed, as sequenced in a study of cytomegalovirus exposure and HLA in healthy donors. The PCR contained 60 Vbeta and 13 Jbeta primers. Clones were read by immunoSEQ multiplex PCR, and TCRdb kept only the in-frame ones, dropping some. Of under 200,000 clones listed, 60% to 85% are singletons. Sequenced material: PBMCs. Receptors originate from a female donor in good health and CMV-seronegative.

V is TRBV5-1 and J is TRBJ1-6, with TRBD1 matching over 7 bases. The germline gives CDR1 SGHRS, CDR2 YFSETQ. V lost 4 bases, J lost 17 bases, and 6 bases stayed unmatched. CDR3 size: 11 residues. The chain's CDR3 is CASSGGQSIHF. CDR3 sequence (DNA): TGCGCCAGCAGCGGGGGACAGTCAATCCACTTT.

DNA of the CDR3: TGTGCCAGCAGTTACTCTACCGGACGGGGAAATGAAAAACTGTTTTTT. Its protein is CASSYSTGRGNEKLFF. The V gene is TRBV6-6, the J gene TRBJ1-4, with D hard to call. V was cut by 0 bases and J by 5 bases, with 13 bases left in between. The germline V gene encodes CDR1 MNHNY and CDR2 SVGAGI (reference sequence). The CDR3 extends over 16 amino acids.

The rearrangement links TRBV5-8 to TRBJ2-3, with 10 bases identical to TRBD2. Germline assignment: CDR1 SGHTS and CDR2 YDEGEE. This CDR3 has 18 residues. Trimming at V came to 0 bases and at J to 0 bases, leaving 7 bases not matched to a gene. This CDR3 is CASSLELAGGPSTDTQYF. The CDR3 nucleotides are TGTGCCAGCAGCTTGGAGTTAGCGGGGGGACCGAGCACAGATACGCAGTATTTT.

The genes are TRBV14 and TRBJ1-4; 10 bases are shared with TRBD1. Per the germline V gene, CDR1 is SGHDN and CDR2 is FVKESK. This CDR3 is 15 amino acids long. Trimming removed 3 bases from V and 11 bases from J; junction bases left unmatched: 9. The CDR3 bases are TGTGCCAGCAGCCACCGTCCCGGGACAGGGGAGAAACTGTTTTTT. This gives the protein CASSHRPGTGEKLFF. The full variable domain, its missing parts supplied by reference TRBV14 and TRBJ1-4, is EAGVTQFPSHSVIEKGQTVTLRCDPISGHDNLYWYRRVMGKEIKFLLHFVKESKQDESGMPNNRFLAERTGGTYSTLKVQPAELEDSGVYFCASSHRPGTGEKLFFGSGTQLSVL.

This sequence joins TRBV2 and TRBJ2-5; D is perhaps TRBD2 (7 bases). Near its end, the DNA agrees better with TRBJ2-7, so the J call may be wrong. Germline CDR1 SNHLY, CDR2 FYNNEI. This CDR3 has 13 amino acids. The CDR3 here is CAINPGGVYEQYF. The CDR3 nucleotides read TGTGCCATTAACCCGGGGGGCGTGTACGAGCAGTACTTC.

The J gene is TRBJ1-1, the V gene TRBV19; D gene unclear. CDR3 length: 14 amino acids. Germline CDR1 reads LNHDA; CDR2 reads SQIVND (reference sequence). Trimming shortened V by 7 bases and J by 0 bases, and 12 bases separated the two germline ends. CDR3 bases: TGTGCCAGTACCGTAAGAAACATGAACACTGAAGCTTTCTTT. Amino acids: CASTVRNMNTEAFF.

V is TRBV28 and J is TRBJ2-1; 9 bases are shared with TRBD2. CDR3 length: 15 amino acids. Per germline, CDR1 MDHEN and CDR2 SYDVKM. The V and J ends lost 4 bases and 6 bases, in that order; junction bases with no gene match: 7. This CDR3 reads CASSSLAGDANEQFF. In DNA, the CDR3 is TGTGCCAGCAGTTCTTTAGCGGGGGATGCCAATGAGCAGTTCTTC.

The table lists this clone with a few counts. The V gene is TRBV28, the J gene TRBJ2-3; 7 positions match TRBD2. V gave up 10 bases and J gave up 6 bases; unmatched junction bases: 13. This CDR3 is 14 amino acids long. Germline V lookup: CDR1 MDHEN, CDR2 SYDVKM. In DNA form, the CDR3 reads TGTGCCACTCTCGGCGGGAGCTGGTCGGATACGCAGTATTTT. Translating gives CATLGGSWSDTQYF.

The chain couples TRBV10-2 to TRBJ1-6; no definite D call. Between the trimmed V and J ends, which lost 4 bases and 6 bases, there was a span of 16 bases. The CDR3 has 16 amino acids. The germline CDR1 and CDR2 sequences are WSHSY and SAAADI. CDR3 nucleotide sequence: TGCGCCAGCAGTGTTGAAGGAACACCGGGTAATTCACCCCTCCACTTT. This codes for CASSVEGTPGNSPLHF.

The chain links TRBV11-3 to TRBJ2-5, with D tentatively TRBD1 (7 bases). Germline V lookup: CDR1 SGHNT, CDR2 YENEEA. The CDR3 length is 15 residues. The V gene lost 2 bases and the J gene lost 5 bases, with 15 bases spanning the gap. CDR3 nucleotides: TGTGCCAGCAGCTTAAGGACAGGAGGGGTGGAGACCCAGTACTTC. The encoded protein is CASSLRTGGVETQYF.

The V gene is TRBV6-6, the J gene TRBJ2-1, with D perhaps TRBD2 (5 bases). The CDR3 is 13 amino acids. Trimming shortened V by 7 bases and J by 1 base, and 8 bases separated the two germline ends. Germline V CDR1 and CDR2: MNHNY, SVGAGI (reference sequence). The CDR3, as DNA: TGTGCCAGCACGAGCGGTTCCTACAATGAGCAGTTCTTC. Translation gives CASTSGSYNEQFF.

The J gene is TRBJ2-7, the V gene TRBV28; D is unclear. The CDR3 sequence is 10 residues long. Trimming stripped 9 bases from V and 5 bases from J, with 8 bases between. The germline V gene encodes CDR1 MDHEN and CDR2 SYDVKM. In nucleotides, the CDR3 is TGTGCCAGTCGAAGCGACGAGCAGTACTTC. Amino acid sequence: CASRSDEQYF. Full variable domain (rest looked up from reference TRBV28 and TRBJ2-7): DVKVTQSSRYLVKRTGEKVFLECVQDMDHENMFWYRQDPGLGLRLIYFSYDVKMKEKGDIPEGYSVSREKKERFSLILESASTNQTSMYLCASRSDEQYFGPGTRLTVT.

As for this clone: An end of the junction does not agree with germline; a read error may underlie this. The rearrangement joins TRBV2 to TRBJ2-7; D is perhaps TRBD1 (5 bases). The CDR3 runs 12 residues. Germline V lookup: CDR1 SNHLY, CDR2 FYNNEI. The CDR3 sequence: CAGRTSSYEQYF. The CDR3 coding sequence is TGTGCCGGCAGGACAAGCTCCTACGAGCAGTACTTC.

The chain joins TRBV4-1 to TRBJ2-7; TRBD2 matches at 8 bases. J gave up 3 bases and V 4 bases, and 11 bases lay outside the gene matches. The CDR3 spans 16 residues. The germline V gene has CDR1 MGHRA and CDR2 YSYEKL. The CDR3 loop is CASSPGGGAGVYEQYF. The CDR3 nucleotides read TGCGCCAGCAGCCCTGGGGGAGGAGCGGGGGTCTACGAGCAGTACTTC.

The V gene is TRBV6-6, the J gene TRBJ2-3; 9 nucleotides line up with TRBD1. The CDR3 is 15 residues long. Per germline, CDR1 MNHNY and CDR2 SVGAGI (reference sequence). The ends lost 6 bases at V and 4 bases at J; junction bases unmatched: 8. In DNA form, the CDR3 reads TGTGCCAGCAGCAACCGGGACAGGGTGGCAGATACGCAGTATTTT. Translation gives CASSNRDRVADTQYF.

This chain links TRBV6-1 with TRBJ1-1; possible D gene TRBD1, 6 bases. Trimming cost V 0 bases and J 3 bases, with 8 bases left between them. CDR3 length: 14 amino acids. The germline V gene encodes CDR1 MNHNS and CDR2 SASEGT. The CDR3 region has the DNA TGTGCCAGCAGTGAAGCAGAGGGGGACACTGAAGCTTTCTTT. Protein sequence: CASSEAEGDTEAFF.

The chain is built from TRBV4-3 and TRBJ2-2; TRBD2 matches 12 bases. The germline V gene has CDR1 LGHNA and CDR2 YSLEER. The CDR3 runs 17 residues. V was clipped by 4 bases and J by 6 bases; unmatched bases: 9. The CDR3 region is CASSLTSGGTPAGELFF. The DNA of the CDR3 is TGCGCCAGCAGCCTAACTAGCGGGGGGACCCCCGCCGGGGAGCTGTTTTTT.

This rearrangement joins TRBV2 to TRBJ1-5; 7 bases agree with TRBD1. The ends lost 6 bases at V and 7 bases at J; junction bases unmatched: 9. CDR3 length equals 14 residues. CDR1 and CDR2 from the germline V gene are SNHLY and FYNNEI. This CDR3 is CASRSRQGGQPQHF. CDR3 DNA: TGTGCCAGCAGATCCAGACAGGGAGGCCAGCCCCAGCATTTT.

The chain carries TRBV5-4 and TRBJ1-1; possible D gene TRBD1, 6 bases. The CDR3 sequence is 13 residues long. Germline V lookup: CDR1 SGHNT, CDR2 YYREEE (reference sequence). Trimming pared 5 bases from V and 4 bases from J, leaving 12 bases between. The CDR3 spells CASRGTGITEAFF. In DNA, the CDR3 is TGTGCCAGCAGGGGAACAGGGATCACTGAAGCTTTCTTT. The full variable domain, its missing parts supplied by reference TRBV5-4 and TRBJ1-1, is ETGVTQSPTHLIKTRGQQVTLRCSSQSGHNTVSWYQQALGQGPQFIFQYYREEENGRGNFPPRFSGLQFPNYSSELNVNALELDDSALYLCASRGTGITEAFFGQGTRLTVV.

The chain uses TRBV28 and TRBJ1-5; TRBD1 is a possible D gene (5 bases). The CDR3 totals 13 residues. V was clipped by 3 bases and J by 6 bases, with 9 bases between them. Germline-derived CDR1 and CDR2 are MDHEN and SYDVKM. The CDR3 nucleotides read TGTGCCAGCAGTTTCAGGGTTCGTCAGCCCCAGCATTTT. Its translation: CASSFRVRQPQHF.